A single sample is the source of the 16 T cell receptor beta chains below, sequenced in a study. The sorted Tregs were CD4+CD25+CD127-/low cells. TCRdb processed the 5' RACE reads anew with MiXCR; each CDR3 protein has one entry. This table holds 32,000 or so distinct CDR3 sequences, roughly 30% found once. The sequencing input was tumor-infiltrating Tregs sorted from the breast tumor. Receptors were obtained from a female donor with breast cancer.

The rearrangement joins TRBV9 to TRBJ1-5; no reliable D call. CDR3 length: 15 residues. Trimming took 4 bases from V and 0 from J, leaving 11 bases between them. Germline assignment: CDR1 SGDLS and CDR2 YYNGEE. CDR3 sequence reads: CASSTGPYSNQPQHF. DNA for the CDR3: TGTGCCAGCAGCACCGGGCCTTATAGCAATCAGCCCCAGCATTTT. Based on the CDR3 plus reference TRBV9 and TRBJ1-5, the full variable domain is DSGVTQTPKHLITATGQRVTLRCSPRSGDLSVYWYQQSLDQGLQFLIQYYNGEERAKGNILERFSAQQFPDLHSELNLSSLELGDSALYFCASSTGPYSNQPQHFGDGTRLSIL.

This clonotype ranks as medium-sized. The chain has TRBV6-5 and TRBJ1-5, with 9 positions matching TRBD1. The length of the CDR3 is 14 residues. The V gene end was trimmed by 2 bases and the J gene end by 7 bases; junction bases not matched to a gene: 3. Germline V gene lookup returns CDR1 MNHEY and CDR2 SVGAGI. The CDR3 DNA reads as TGTGCCAGCAGTTACGGACAGGGGCGGCAGCCCCAGCATTTT. It codes for CASSYGQGRQPQHF.

This clonotype was observed a few times. The chain carries TRBV7-2 and TRBJ1-4; 12 bases are a match to TRBD1. The CDR3 has 17 amino acids. Germline CDR1 and CDR2: SGHTA and FQGNSA. The trim removed 4 bases at V and 0 bases at J, leaving 3 bases unmatched. CDR3 loop: CASSSRDRGPTNEKLFF. CDR3 DNA sequence: TGTGCCAGCAGCTCCCGGGACAGGGGGCCAACTAATGAAAAACTGTTTTTT.

At least ten counts were recorded for this clonotype. This rearrangement joins TRBV9 to TRBJ2-7; the D is unclear. Germline CDR1 SGDLS, CDR2 YYNGEE. The CDR3 runs to 13 residues. Trimming stripped 3 bases from V and 7 bases from J, with 14 bases between. CDR3 DNA sequence: TGTGCCAGCAGCGCCCCCCCCTCTCGGGAGCAGTACTTC. Residues: CASSAPPSREQYF.

This clonotype was recorded many times. The gene calls are TRBV9 and TRBJ1-1; perhaps TRBD1 as D (6 bases). The V end lost 3 bases, the J end lost 3 bases, and 18 bases lay between the germline ends. Per the germline V gene, CDR1 is SGDLS and CDR2 is YYNGEE. There are 16 residues in the CDR3. The CDR3 spells CASSADRDTYYTEAFF. In DNA, the CDR3 is TGTGCCAGCAGCGCCGACCGGGACACTTACTACACTGAAGCTTTCTTT.

This chain connects TRBV12-3 or TRBV12-4 to TRBJ1-2, with D unclear. V lost 7 bases to trimming and J lost 1 base, with 10 bases between them. This CDR3 has 13 amino acids. In nucleotides, the CDR3 is TGTGCCAGCACCTCCTACCTTAACTATGGCTACACCTTC. Encoded protein: CASTSYLNYGYTF.

This clonotype was observed a handful of times. The chain recombines TRBV20-1 with TRBJ1-3; no definite D call. Germline lookup yields CDR1 DFQATT and CDR2 SNEGSKA (reference sequence). This CDR3 is built from 15 residues. V lost 4 bases, J lost 0 bases, and 13 bases lay in between. The CDR3 reads CSATDPRSSGNTIYF. The DNA of the CDR3 is TGCAGTGCTACAGATCCCCGGAGCTCTGGAAACACCATATATTTT.

Remarks on this clonotype: A much larger clonotype is one base distant, so this may be a read error. The chain recombines TRBV9 with TRBJ2-3, with 8 bases that match TRBD2. The CDR3 length is 15 residues. The germline V gene encodes CDR1 SGDLS and CDR2 YYNGEE. J lost 5 bases, V lost 3 bases, and 8 bases had no gene match. CDR3 sequence: CASSARAGLVDTQYF. DNA for the CDR3: TGTGCCAGCAGCGCCCGAGCGGGACTAGTAGATACGCAGTATTTT. Drawing the rest from reference TRBV9 and TRBJ2-3, the complete variable domain is DSGVTQTPKHLITATGQRVTLRCSPRSGDLSVYWYQQSLDQGLQFLIQYYNGEERAKGNILERFSAQQFPDLHSELNLSSLELGDSALYFCASSARAGLVDTQYFGPGTRLTVL.

With respect to this clonotype: The CDR3 carries no conserved terminal phenylalanine or tryptophan, so it likely arises from a read error. The rearrangement links TRBV4-1 to TRBJ2-1; 11 bases map to TRBD2. The CDR3 runs 17 residues. Germline V gene lookup returns CDR1 MGHRA and CDR2 YSYEKL. The ends lost 2 bases at V and 10 bases at J; junction bases unmatched: 13. The CDR3 here is CASSQSGILAGGSEQFS. The DNA of the CDR3 is TGCGCCAGCAGCCAATCGGGAATTCTAGCGGGAGGTAGCGAGCAGTTCTCC.

In its sample, this clonotype was seen a few times. The chain carries TRBV4-1 and TRBJ2-1; D is unresolved. Trimming removed 1 base from V and 0 bases from J, with 22 bases in between. The CDR3 is 20 amino acids. Per germline, CDR1 MGHRA and CDR2 YSYEKL. CDR3 coding DNA: TGCGCCAGCAGCCAAGTACAGCAGGCCTTTTTCTCTAGCTCCTACAATGAGCAGTTCTTC. The encoded protein is CASSQVQQAFFSSSYNEQFF.

In its sample, this clonotype ranks as medium-sized. V and J are TRBV6-1 and TRBJ1-1; 9 bases map to TRBD1. The CDR3 covers 14 residues. The trim removed 7 bases at V and 5 bases at J, leaving 8 bases unmatched. The germline CDR1 and CDR2 sequences are MNHNS and SASEGT. The CDR3 DNA reads TGTGCCAGCACCATGACAGGGGGTACGACTGAAGCTTTCTTT. Its protein is CASTMTGGTTEAFF.

This clonotype was detected only once. At one of its ends the junction is not consistent with the germline gene, which may arise from a read error. The chain joins TRBV4-1 to TRBJ2-1; 7 bases are a match to TRBD2. Germline V gene sequence: CDR1 MGHRA, CDR2 YSYEKL. CDR3 size: 15 residues. The CDR3 sequence: CASSRGEGPYNERFF. CDR3 coding DNA: TGCGCCAGCAGCCGTGGGGAGGGACCCTACAATGAGCGGTTCTTC.

This clonotype was observed a few times. The rearrangement joins TRBV6-1 to TRBJ1-3; D not certain. CDR1 is MNHNS, CDR2 SASEGT, per germline. Between the trimmed V and J ends, which lost 5 bases and 0 bases, there was a span of 14 bases. This CDR3 has 16 residues. In nucleotides, the CDR3 is TGTGCCAGCAGTCCCCGGAGGACGACCTCTGGAAACACCATATATTTT. The encoded protein is CASSPRRTTSGNTIYF.

As concerns this clonotype: Possible read error: a much larger clone is one base away. The gene calls are TRBV7-6 and TRBJ1-4; no firm D call. Between the trimmed V and J ends, which lost 11 bases and 12 bases, there was a span of 13 bases. Germline V gene data show CDR1 as SGHVS and CDR2 as FNYEAQ. This CDR3 contains 10 residues. The CDR3 reads CAGVWGELFF. As DNA, the CDR3 is TGTGCCGGCGTTTGGGGAGAACTGTTTTTT.

Many counts were recorded for this clonotype. The chain carries TRBV9 and TRBJ1-1, with 8 bases matching TRBD1. The CDR3 totals 15 residues. Germline CDR1 and CDR2: SGDLS and YYNGEE. The ends lost 0 bases at V and 4 bases at J; junction bases unmatched: 5. The CDR3 coding sequence is TGTGCCAGCAGCGTAGTTGCAGGGGGCTTCACTGAAGCTTTCTTT. Amino acids: CASSVVAGGFTEAFF.

The rearrangement joins TRBV5-4 to TRBJ2-5, with 8 bases identical to TRBD1. Trimming took 3 bases from V and 2 from J; bases not matched to a gene: 3. Germline loops: CDR1 SGHNT, CDR2 YYREEE (reference sequence). The CDR3 is 14 residues long. The CDR3 coding sequence is TGTGCCAGCAGCTCAGGGGGCCGGCAAGAGACCCAGTACTTC. Its protein is CASSSGGRQETQYF.